A single sample is the source of the 8 T cell receptor beta chains below, sequenced in a study of somatic mutations in cytotoxic T cells in rheumatoid arthritis. The protocol was immunoSEQ multiplex PCR, while the TCRdb copy is restricted to in-frame clones and leaves out a portion. Of about 17,000 clones in the sample, about 80% were seen once. Sequencing was carried out using CD8+ T cells sorted from blood. These receptor sequences come from an adult with rheumatoid arthritis.

The CDR3 here is CASSLERVGYGYTF. In nucleotides, the CDR3 is TGCGCCAGCAGCTTGGAACGGGTGGGCTATGGCTACACCTTC. The genes are TRBV5-1 and TRBJ1-2; no firm D call. Between the trimmed V and J ends, which lost 0 bases and 4 bases, there was a span of 10 bases. This CDR3 comprises 14 residues. Germline V CDR1 and CDR2: SGHRS, YFSETQ.

This sequence joins TRBV9 and TRBJ2-1, with D hard to call. Trimming stripped 3 bases from V and 7 bases from J, with 8 bases between. CDR3 size: 12 residues. Germline loops: CDR1 SGDLS, CDR2 YYNGEE. The CDR3 DNA reads as TGTGCCAGCAGCGGTCCAGAAAATGAGCAGTTCTTC. Its protein is CASSGPENEQFF.

The rearrangement uses TRBV4-2 and TRBJ2-1; D unclear. The CDR3 has 12 residues. Looked up from germline, CDR1 is LGHNA and CDR2 is YNFKEQ. Trimming pared 1 base from V and 6 bases from J, leaving 4 bases between. CDR3 amino acids: CASSQGPNEQFF. CDR3 in DNA: TGTGCCAGCAGCCAAGGTCCCAATGAGCAGTTCTTC.

This rearrangement joins TRBV11-1 to TRBJ1-3; no reliable D call. This CDR3 region has 15 residues. Germline CDR1 SGHAT, CDR2 FQDESV (reference sequence). V shed 5 bases and J shed 0 bases, with 11 bases lying between them. The CDR3 region has the DNA TGTGCCAGCAGCCCCGGACTCCACTCTGGAAACACCATATATTTT. Amino acids: CASSPGLHSGNTIYF.

This rearrangement joins TRBV7-9 to TRBJ1-4, with 11 bases identical to TRBD1. Germline loops: CDR1 SEHNR, CDR2 FQNEAQ (reference sequence). This CDR3 has 15 residues. J was trimmed by 8 bases and V by 1 base; bases with no gene match: 3. The CDR3: CASSLGTGGREKLFF. The CDR3 coding sequence is TGTGCCAGCAGCTTAGGGACAGGGGGCCGGGAAAAACTGTTTTTT.

This chain joins TRBV2 and TRBJ2-7, with 10 bases lining up with TRBD2. Looked up from germline, CDR1 is SNHLY and CDR2 is FYNNEI. This CDR3 is 16 amino acids long. Unmatched junction bases numbered 6, after V lost 4 bases and J lost 0 bases. Written as DNA, the CDR3 is TGTGCCAGCAGTGCCCCCCTAGCGGGAGCCTCCTACGAGCAGTACTTC. This gives the protein CASSAPLAGASYEQYF.

A few counts support this clone. The J gene is TRBJ1-4, the V gene TRBV6-8; the D gene is possibly TRBD1 (6 bases). Germline V gene data show CDR1 as MNHGY and CDR2 as SAAAGT. The CDR3 totals 12 residues. CDR3 region: CGRQEINEKLFF. In DNA, the CDR3 is TGTGGTCGACAGGAGATTAATGAAAAACTGTTTTTT.

This clone was seen more than once but under ten times. V is TRBV11-1 and J is TRBJ2-7; D is unclear. V gave up 1 base and J gave up 3 bases, with 7 bases separating them. The germline gives CDR1 SGHAT, CDR2 FQDESV (reference sequence). The CDR3 is 13 residues long. CDR3 in DNA: TGTGCCAGCAGCTTAGAGCAGAACTACGAGCAGTACTTC. This codes for CASSLEQNYEQYF.